This entry lists 15 T cell receptor beta chains sequenced from one sample in a study of blood T cell repertoires in COVID-19. Clones were read by immunoSEQ multiplex PCR, and TCRdb kept only the in-frame ones, dropping some. The sample records under 300,000 clones, roughly 86% being singletons. The source material was PBMCs or T cells enriched from blood (not recorded which). These receptors were taken from a woman between 55 and 75 years old who had recovered from COVID-19.

This clone has a handful of counts. The genes are TRBV28 and TRBJ1-5; the D gene is possibly TRBD1 (5 bases). The V gene lost 4 bases and the J gene lost 5 bases, with 15 bases spanning the gap. The V gene's germline CDR1 is MDHEN and CDR2 SYDVKM. The CDR3 runs 15 residues. Written as DNA, the CDR3 is TGTGCCAGCAGTTGGGGGGGAACCTCCGATCAGCCCCAGCATTTT. This encodes CASSWGGTSDQPQHF.

The gene calls are TRBV19 and TRBJ2-7; 9 nucleotides match TRBD1. The CDR3 is 15 residues long. Trimming at V came to 6 bases and at J to 2 bases, leaving 8 bases not matched to a gene. The germline CDR1 and CDR2 sequences are LNHDA and SQIVND (reference sequence). The CDR3 bases are TGTGCCAGTAGCGCCACCGGGACAGGGACCTACGAGCAGTACTTC. Translating gives CASSATGTGTYEQYF.

The chain has TRBV7-3 and TRBJ1-1, with TRBD1 as a possible D gene (6 bases). The V and J ends lost 2 bases and 0 bases respectively, with 13 bases between them. The CDR3 has 16 amino acids. CDR1 and CDR2 (germline): SGHTA, FQGTGA. CDR3 region: CASSLPIDRLNTEAFF. The CDR3, as DNA: TGTGCCAGCAGCTTACCAATTGACAGGTTGAACACTGAAGCTTTCTTT.

This rearrangement joins TRBV19 to TRBJ1-2; D uncertain. CDR1 LNHDA and CDR2 SQIVND come from the germline V gene (reference sequence). The CDR3 covers 13 residues. The germline V and J ends were trimmed by 3 bases and 8 bases, with 13 bases remaining between them. The CDR3 DNA follows: TGTGCCAGTAGTATCCGGGGAGATCAAGGCTACACCTTC. This codes for CASSIRGDQGYTF.

V usage is TRBV9 and J usage is TRBJ1-2; a possible D gene is TRBD1 (5 bases). V was shortened by 4 bases and J by 1 base, with 14 bases between the two germline ends. The CDR3 is 15 amino acids. Germline V gene data show CDR1 as SGDLS and CDR2 as YYNGEE. The CDR3 protein is CASSKRQRLNYGYTF. CDR3 nucleotides: TGTGCCAGCAGCAAAAGACAGAGACTTAACTATGGCTACACCTTC.

The chain couples TRBV7-9 to TRBJ2-7, with D possibly matching TRBD2 (7 bases). Per germline, CDR1 SEHNR and CDR2 FQNEAQ (reference sequence). This CDR3 contains 15 residues. V was trimmed by 5 bases and J by 0 bases, leaving 14 bases between them. The CDR3 DNA reads as TGTGCCAGCAGCCCCCTCCGGGGGGCCTCCTACGAGCAGTACTTC. Translating it yields CASSPLRGASYEQYF.

In DNA, the CDR3 is TGTGCCAGCAGTTTCAGAAGTGCAACTAATGAAAAACTGTTTTTT. This gives the protein CASSFRSATNEKLFF. This chain links TRBV6-5 with TRBJ1-4; no reliable D call. Germline CDR1 MNHEY, CDR2 SVGAGI. The ends were cut back, 4 bases at V and 0 bases at J, with 9 bases in the middle. The CDR3 is 15 amino acids.

The rearrangement joins TRBV6-2 or TRBV6-3 to TRBJ2-7; no clear D. V was clipped by 4 bases and J by 3 bases, with 4 bases between them. The germline V gene has CDR1 MNHEY and CDR2 SVGEGT. The CDR3 is made up of 11 amino acids. CDR3 DNA sequence: TGTGCCAGCAGTTTTTACTACGAGCAGTACTTC. This encodes CASSFYYEQYF.

This chain connects TRBV3-1 (or the pseudogene TRBV3-2) to TRBJ1-1; no definite D call. The V end was cut by 1 base, the J end by 10 bases, with 7 bases between. The CDR3 extends over 11 amino acids. Germline CDR1 reads LGHDT; CDR2 reads YNNKEL (reference sequence). The DNA for the CDR3 is TGTGCCAGCAGCCAAGGAGGTTTAGCTTTCTTT. Protein: CASSQGGLAFF.

The V gene is TRBV5-1, the J gene TRBJ1-1; 7 nucleotides agree with TRBD1. CDR1 and CDR2 from the germline V gene are SGHRS and YFSETQ. With 9 bases clipped from V and 0 bases from J, the junction kept 8 bases outside the gene matches. The CDR3 loop spans 14 amino acids. CDR3 sequence (DNA): TGCGCCACGCACACAGGGGCCCTGAACACTGAAGCTTTCTTT. It yields the protein CATHTGALNTEAFF.

The chain uses TRBV14 and TRBJ2-3; 8 bases are a match to TRBD1. CDR3 length equals 17 residues. The germline V gene has CDR1 SGHDN and CDR2 FVKESK. With 4 bases clipped from V and 0 bases from J, the junction kept 9 bases outside the gene matches. Written as DNA, the CDR3 is TGTGCCAGCAGCCTATTTAGGACAGGGAAGAGCACAGATACGCAGTATTTT. Protein: CASSLFRTGKSTDTQYF.

The chain has TRBV7-3 and TRBJ2-1, with D perhaps matching TRBD2 (6 bases). The CDR3 loop spans 16 amino acids. The V end lost 2 bases, the J end lost 6 bases, and 17 bases lay between the germline ends. Per germline, CDR1 SGHTA and CDR2 FQGTGA. The CDR3 loop is CASSLSSSGLFNEQFF. The CDR3 DNA reads as TGTGCCAGCAGCTTATCCTCCAGCGGGCTATTCAATGAGCAGTTCTTC.

The rearrangement joins TRBV7-6 to TRBJ2-2, with TRBD2 identical over 8 bases. This CDR3 region has 15 residues. CDR1 is SGHVS, CDR2 FNYEAQ, per germline. V was clipped by 3 bases and J by 9 bases; unmatched bases: 9. CDR3 sequence reads: CASSLSGGSSRELFF. The CDR3 DNA reads as TGTGCCAGCAGCTTGAGCGGGGGATCGTCGAGGGAGCTGTTTTTT.

V is TRBV5-1 and J is TRBJ2-1, with TRBD2 identical over 12 bases. Germline V lookup: CDR1 SGHRS, CDR2 YFSETQ. With 0 bases clipped from V and 0 bases from J, the junction kept 10 bases outside the gene matches. The CDR3 runs 20 residues. CDR3 loop: CASSLVLAGGPLSSYNEQFF. In nucleotides, the CDR3 is TGCGCCAGCAGCTTGGTACTAGCGGGGGGCCCCCTAAGCTCCTACAATGAGCAGTTCTTC.

The table lists this clone with a count of one. The chain joins TRBV11-2 to TRBJ2-2; D not resolved. V lost 5 bases and J 3 bases, leaving 10 bases between the germline ends. The germline V gene has CDR1 SGHAT and CDR2 FQNNGV. The CDR3 runs to 14 residues. The CDR3 loop is CASSHQWHTGELFF. CDR3 DNA: TGTGCCAGCAGCCATCAATGGCACACCGGGGAGCTGTTTTTT.